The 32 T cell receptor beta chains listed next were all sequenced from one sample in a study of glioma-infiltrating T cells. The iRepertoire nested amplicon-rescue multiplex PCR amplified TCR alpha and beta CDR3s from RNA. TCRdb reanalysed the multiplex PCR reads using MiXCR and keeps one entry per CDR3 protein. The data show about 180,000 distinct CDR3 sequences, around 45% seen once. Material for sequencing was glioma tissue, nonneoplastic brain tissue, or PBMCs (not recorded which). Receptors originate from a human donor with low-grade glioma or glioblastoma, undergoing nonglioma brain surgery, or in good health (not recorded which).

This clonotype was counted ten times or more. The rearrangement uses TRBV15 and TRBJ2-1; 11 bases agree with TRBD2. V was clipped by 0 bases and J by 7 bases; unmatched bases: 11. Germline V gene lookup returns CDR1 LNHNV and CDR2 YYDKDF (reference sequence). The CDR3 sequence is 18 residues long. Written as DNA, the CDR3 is TGTGCCACCAGCAGAGATTTGTCTAGCGGGAGGAGGGGGAATGAGCAGTTCTTC. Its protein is CATSRDLSSGRRGNEQFF.

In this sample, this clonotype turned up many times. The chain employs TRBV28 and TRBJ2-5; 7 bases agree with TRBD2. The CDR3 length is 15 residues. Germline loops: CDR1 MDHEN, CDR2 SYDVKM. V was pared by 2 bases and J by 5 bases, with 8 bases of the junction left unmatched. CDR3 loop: CASSLRLARLETQYF. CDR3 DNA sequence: TGTGCCAGCAGTTTAAGACTAGCTAGGTTGGAGACCCAGTACTTC.

CDR3 region: CASSLLSDTQYF. Here the CDR3 DNA reads TGCGCCAGCAGCTTACTGTCAGATACGCAGTATTTT. The rearrangement uses TRBV5-1 and TRBJ2-3; D gene ambiguous. This CDR3 region has 12 residues. Germline V gene sequence: CDR1 SGHRS, CDR2 YFSETQ. Trimming left V 2 bases short and J 4 bases short, with 5 bases between.

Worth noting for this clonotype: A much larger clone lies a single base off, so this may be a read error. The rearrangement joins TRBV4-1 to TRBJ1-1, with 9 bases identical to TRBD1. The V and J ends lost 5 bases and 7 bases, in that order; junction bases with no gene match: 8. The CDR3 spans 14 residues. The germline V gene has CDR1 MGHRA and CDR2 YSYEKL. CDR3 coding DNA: TGCGCCAGCAGCAATACCGGGACAGGGAATGAAGCTTTCTTT. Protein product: CASSNTGTGNEAFF.

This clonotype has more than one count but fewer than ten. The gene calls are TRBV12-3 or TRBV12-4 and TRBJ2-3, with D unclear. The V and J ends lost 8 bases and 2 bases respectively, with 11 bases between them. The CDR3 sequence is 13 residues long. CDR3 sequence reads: CASSRSFTDTQYF. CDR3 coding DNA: TGTGCCAGCTCCCGATCCTTCACAGATACGCAGTATTTT.

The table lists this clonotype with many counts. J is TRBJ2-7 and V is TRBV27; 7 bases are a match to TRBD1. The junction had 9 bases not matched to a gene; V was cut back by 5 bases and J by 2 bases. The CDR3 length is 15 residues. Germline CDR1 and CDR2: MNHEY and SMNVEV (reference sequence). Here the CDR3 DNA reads TGTGCCAGCAGTCAAAGACAGGGATTCGCCTACGAGCAGTACTTC. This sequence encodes CASSQRQGFAYEQYF.

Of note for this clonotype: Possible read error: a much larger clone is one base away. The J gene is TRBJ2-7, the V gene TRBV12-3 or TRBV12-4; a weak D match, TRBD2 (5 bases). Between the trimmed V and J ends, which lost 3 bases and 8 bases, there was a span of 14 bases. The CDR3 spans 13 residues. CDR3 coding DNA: TGTGCCAGCAGTTTCAGGACTCCTTACAAGCAGTACTTC. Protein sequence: CASSFRTPYKQYF.

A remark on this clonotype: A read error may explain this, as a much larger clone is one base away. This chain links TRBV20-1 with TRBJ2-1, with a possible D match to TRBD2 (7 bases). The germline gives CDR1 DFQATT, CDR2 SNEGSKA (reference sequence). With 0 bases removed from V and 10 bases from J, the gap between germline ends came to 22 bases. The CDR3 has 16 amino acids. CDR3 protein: CSAREQTRGRAGEQFF. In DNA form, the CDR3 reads TGCAGTGCTAGAGAACAGACTAGGGGGAGGGCCGGGGAGCAGTTCTTC.

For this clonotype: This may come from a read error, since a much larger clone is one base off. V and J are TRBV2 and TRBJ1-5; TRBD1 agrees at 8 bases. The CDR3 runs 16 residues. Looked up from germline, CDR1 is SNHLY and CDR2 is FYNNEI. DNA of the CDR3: TGTGCCAGCAGAGCTGGGCCAGGGGGCTACAATCAGCACCAGCATTTT. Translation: CASRAGPGGYNQHQHF.

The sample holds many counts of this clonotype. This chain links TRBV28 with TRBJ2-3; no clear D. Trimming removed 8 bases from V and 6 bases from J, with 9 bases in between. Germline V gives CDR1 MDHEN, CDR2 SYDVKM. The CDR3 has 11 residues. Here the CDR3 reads CASEQYDTQYF. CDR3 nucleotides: TGTGCCAGCGAACAATACGATACGCAGTATTTT.

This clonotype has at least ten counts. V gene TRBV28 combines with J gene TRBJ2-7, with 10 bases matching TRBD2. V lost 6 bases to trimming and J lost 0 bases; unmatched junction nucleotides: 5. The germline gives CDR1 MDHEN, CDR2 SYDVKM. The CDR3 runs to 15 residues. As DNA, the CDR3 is TGTGCCAGCAGAACGACTAGCGGGTTCTCCTACGAGCAGTACTTC. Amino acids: CASRTTSGFSYEQYF.

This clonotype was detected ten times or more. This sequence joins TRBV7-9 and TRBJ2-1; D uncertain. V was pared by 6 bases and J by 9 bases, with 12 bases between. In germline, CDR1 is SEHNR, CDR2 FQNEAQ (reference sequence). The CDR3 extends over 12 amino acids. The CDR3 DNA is TGTGCCAGCAGTCCTGGCAAGGGTGAGCAGTTCTTC. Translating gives CASSPGKGEQFF.

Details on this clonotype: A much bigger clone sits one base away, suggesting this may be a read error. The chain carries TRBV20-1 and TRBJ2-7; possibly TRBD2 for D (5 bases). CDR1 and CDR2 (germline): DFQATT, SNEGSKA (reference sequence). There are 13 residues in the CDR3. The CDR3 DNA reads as TGCACTGCTAGCCAAGCGGTTGCCTACGAGCAGTACTTC. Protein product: CTASQAVAYEQYF.

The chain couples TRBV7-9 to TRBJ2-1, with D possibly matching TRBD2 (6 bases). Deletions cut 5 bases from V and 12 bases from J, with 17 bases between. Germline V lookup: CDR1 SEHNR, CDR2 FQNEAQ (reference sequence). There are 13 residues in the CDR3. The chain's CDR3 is CASSAMPGVWQFF. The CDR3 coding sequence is TGTGCCAGCAGCGCAATGCCGGGAGTTTGGCAGTTCTTC.

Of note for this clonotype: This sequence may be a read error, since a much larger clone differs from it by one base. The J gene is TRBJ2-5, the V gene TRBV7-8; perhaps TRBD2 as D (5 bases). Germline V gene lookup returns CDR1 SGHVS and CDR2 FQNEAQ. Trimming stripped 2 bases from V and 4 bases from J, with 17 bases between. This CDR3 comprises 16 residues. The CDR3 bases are TGTGCCAGCAGCTTACTCTTTTCTGGACGGGGAGAGACCCAGTACTTC. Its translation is CASSLLFSGRGETQYF.

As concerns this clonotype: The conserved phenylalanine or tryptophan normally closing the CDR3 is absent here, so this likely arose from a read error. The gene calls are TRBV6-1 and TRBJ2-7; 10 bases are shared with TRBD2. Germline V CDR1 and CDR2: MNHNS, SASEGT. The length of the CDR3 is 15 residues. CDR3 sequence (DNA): TGTGCAAGTATGAGAATAGCGGGAGGAGTCTACGAGCAGTACCTC. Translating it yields CASMRIAGGVYEQYL.

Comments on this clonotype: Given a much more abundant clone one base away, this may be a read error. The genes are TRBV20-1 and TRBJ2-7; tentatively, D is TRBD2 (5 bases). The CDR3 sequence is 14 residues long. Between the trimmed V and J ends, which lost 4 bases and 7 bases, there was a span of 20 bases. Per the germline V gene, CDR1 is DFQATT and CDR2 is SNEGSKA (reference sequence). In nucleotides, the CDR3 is TGCAGTGCTACGAGCCCCCGAGCCAGGAGGGAGCAGTACTTC. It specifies CSATSPRARREQYF.

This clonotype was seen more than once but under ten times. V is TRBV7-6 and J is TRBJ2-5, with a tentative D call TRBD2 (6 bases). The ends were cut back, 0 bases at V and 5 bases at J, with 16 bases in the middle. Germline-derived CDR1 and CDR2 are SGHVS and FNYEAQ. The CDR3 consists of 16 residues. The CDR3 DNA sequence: TGTGCCAGCAGCTTAGCGCTGACGGGAGCCACCGAGACCCAGTACTTC. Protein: CASSLALTGATETQYF.

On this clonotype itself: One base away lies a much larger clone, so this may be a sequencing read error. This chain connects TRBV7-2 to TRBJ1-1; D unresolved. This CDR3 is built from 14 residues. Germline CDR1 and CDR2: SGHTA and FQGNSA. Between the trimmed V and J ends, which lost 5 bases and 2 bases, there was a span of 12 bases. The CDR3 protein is CASSIMDDNTEAFF. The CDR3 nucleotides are TGTGCCAGCAGCATCATGGACGACAACACTGAAGCTTTCTTT.

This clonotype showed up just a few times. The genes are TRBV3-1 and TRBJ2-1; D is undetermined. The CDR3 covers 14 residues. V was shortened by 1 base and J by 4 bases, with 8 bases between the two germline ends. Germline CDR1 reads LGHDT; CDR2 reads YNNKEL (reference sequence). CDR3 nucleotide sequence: TGTGCCAGCAGCCAAGTAGTCGCTTACAATGAGCAGTTCTTC. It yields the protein CASSQVVAYNEQFF.

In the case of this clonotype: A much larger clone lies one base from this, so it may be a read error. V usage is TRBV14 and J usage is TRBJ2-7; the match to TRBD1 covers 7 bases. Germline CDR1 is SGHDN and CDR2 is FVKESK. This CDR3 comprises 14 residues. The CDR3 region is CSSSPSGTDYEQYF. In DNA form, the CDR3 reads TGTTCCAGCAGCCCATCCGGGACAGACTACGAGCAGTACTTC.

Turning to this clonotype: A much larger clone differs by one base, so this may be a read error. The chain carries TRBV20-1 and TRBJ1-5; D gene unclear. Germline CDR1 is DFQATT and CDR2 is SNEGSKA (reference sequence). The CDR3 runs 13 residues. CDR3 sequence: CSASKISNQPKHF. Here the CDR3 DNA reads TGCAGTGCTAGCAAGATAAGTAATCAGCCCAAGCATTTT.

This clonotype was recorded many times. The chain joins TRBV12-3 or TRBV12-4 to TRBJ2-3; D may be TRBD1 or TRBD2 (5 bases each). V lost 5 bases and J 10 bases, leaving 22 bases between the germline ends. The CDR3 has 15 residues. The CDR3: CASSTPGPTIGAQYF. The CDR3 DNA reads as TGTGCCAGCAGTACACCGGGACCTACAATCGGGGCGCAGTATTTT.

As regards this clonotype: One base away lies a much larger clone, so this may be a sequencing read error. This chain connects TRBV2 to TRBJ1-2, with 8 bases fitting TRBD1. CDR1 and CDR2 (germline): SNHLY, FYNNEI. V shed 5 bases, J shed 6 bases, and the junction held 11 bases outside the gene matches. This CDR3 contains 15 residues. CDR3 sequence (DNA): TGTGCCAGCAGTCGGTCCCTGGACAGGGTTGATGGCTACACCTTC. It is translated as CASSRSLDRVDGYTF.

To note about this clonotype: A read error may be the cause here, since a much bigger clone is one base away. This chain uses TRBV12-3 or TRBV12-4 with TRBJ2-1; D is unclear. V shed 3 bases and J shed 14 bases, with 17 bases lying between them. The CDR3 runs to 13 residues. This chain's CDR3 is CASSLAVPIMEFF. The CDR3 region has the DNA TGTGCCAGCAGTTTGGCGGTCCCTATAATGGAGTTCTTC.

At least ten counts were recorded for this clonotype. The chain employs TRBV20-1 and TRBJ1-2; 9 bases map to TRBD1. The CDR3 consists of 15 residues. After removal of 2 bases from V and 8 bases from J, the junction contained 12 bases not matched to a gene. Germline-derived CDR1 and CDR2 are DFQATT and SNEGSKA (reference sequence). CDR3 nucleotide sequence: TGCAGTGCTAGACGGGACAGGGCCCTTTCCCGCGGCTACACCTTC. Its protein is CSARRDRALSRGYTF.

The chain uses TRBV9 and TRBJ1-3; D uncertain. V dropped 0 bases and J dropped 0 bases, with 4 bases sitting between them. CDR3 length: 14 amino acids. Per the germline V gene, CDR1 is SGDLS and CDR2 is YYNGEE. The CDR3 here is CASSVGVSGNTIYF. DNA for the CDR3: TGTGCCAGCAGCGTAGGTGTCTCTGGAAACACCATATATTTT.

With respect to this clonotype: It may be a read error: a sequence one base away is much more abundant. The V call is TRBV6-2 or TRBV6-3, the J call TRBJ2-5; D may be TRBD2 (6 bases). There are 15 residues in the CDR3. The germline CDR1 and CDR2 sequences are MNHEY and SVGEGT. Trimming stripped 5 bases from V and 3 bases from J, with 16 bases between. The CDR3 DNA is TGTGCCAGCAGTCTTAGCCGACGGGGGAAAGAGACCCAGTACTTC. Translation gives CASSLSRRGKETQYF.

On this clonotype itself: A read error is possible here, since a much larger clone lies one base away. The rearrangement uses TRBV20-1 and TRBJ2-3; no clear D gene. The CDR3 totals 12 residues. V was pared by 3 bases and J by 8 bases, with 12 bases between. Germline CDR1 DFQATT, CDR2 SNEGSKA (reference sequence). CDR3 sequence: CSASNERVTQYF. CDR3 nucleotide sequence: TGCAGTGCTAGTAATGAAAGGGTTACGCAGTATTTT.

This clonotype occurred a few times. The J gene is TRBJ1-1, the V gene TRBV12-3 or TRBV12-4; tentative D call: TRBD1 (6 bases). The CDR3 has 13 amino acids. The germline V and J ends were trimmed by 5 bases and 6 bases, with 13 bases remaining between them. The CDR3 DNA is TGTGCCAGCAGTCGTGACAGGCGGCCTGAAGCTTTCTTT. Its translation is CASSRDRRPEAFF.

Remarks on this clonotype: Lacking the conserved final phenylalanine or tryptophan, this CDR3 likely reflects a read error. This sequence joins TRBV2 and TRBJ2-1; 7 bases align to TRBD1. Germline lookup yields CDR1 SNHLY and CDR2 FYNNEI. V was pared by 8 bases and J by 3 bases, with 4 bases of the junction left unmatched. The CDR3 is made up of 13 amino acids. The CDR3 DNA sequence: TGTGCCAGCGGGGCAGGGGGCTACAATGAGCAGTTCCTC. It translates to CASGAGGYNEQFL.

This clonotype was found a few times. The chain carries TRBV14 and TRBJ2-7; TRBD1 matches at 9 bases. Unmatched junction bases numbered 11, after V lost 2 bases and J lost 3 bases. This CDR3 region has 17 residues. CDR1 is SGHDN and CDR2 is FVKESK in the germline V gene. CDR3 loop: CASSQRKAGTGSYEQYF. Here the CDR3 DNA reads TGTGCCAGCAGCCAACGGAAAGCCGGGACAGGGAGCTACGAGCAGTACTTC.